One T cell receptor (beta chain) is described in this entry. Its antigen is currently unknown. Data came from immunoSEQ multiplex PCR; TCRdb stores just in-frame clones and leaves some out. The sample holds tens of thousands of clones, approximately 88% seen once. The data are from a study of T cell responses to AZD1222 COVID-19 vaccine. Whole-study findings and limits: It should be noted that donors were predominantly white British and more often female, and clonal diversity was possibly underestimated.

CDR3 length: 14 amino acids. V was shortened by 2 bases and J by 0 bases, with 8 bases between the two germline ends. CDR1 SGHNT and CDR2 YENEEA come from the germline V gene. Sequencing used peripheral blood, obtained 28 days after the second AZD1222 dose. J is TRBJ2-7 and V is TRBV11-3; D remains unclear. The source of this sequence is an adult who received the AZD1222 COVID-19 vaccine. The CDR3 DNA sequence: TGTGCCAGCAGCTTATTGGCCGTCTCCTACGAGCAGTACTTC. Translating gives CASSLLAVSYEQYF.